The following is a T cell receptor beta chain sequence with its context. The antigen is unknown. This entry comes from a study of T cell responses to AZD1222 COVID-19 vaccine. Measured with immunoSEQ multiplex PCR; TCRdb has only the in-frame clones, and not every one. The table has approximately 120,000 clones, more than 85% seen once. V was cut by 6 bases and J by 0 bases, with 11 bases left in between. The CDR3 spans 15 residues. Germline V gene data show CDR1 as SGHTA and CDR2 as FQGNSA. Findings of the study overall: Just six AZD1222 recipients were seropositive at baseline. Elevations in Spike-specific TCR breadth and depth followed administration of two AZD1222 doses. Within unmutated variant regions lay the reported targets of nearly half of spike-specific TCRs.

The TCR sequence derives from an adult in good health. J is TRBJ2-2 and V is TRBV7-2, with D maybe TRBD2 (6 bases). Source: peripheral blood, taken on day 0 of AZD1222 vaccination. CDR3 DNA sequence: TGTGCCAGCAGTACTAGCACAACGAACACCGGGGAGCTGTTTTTT. Protein: CASSTSTTNTGELFF.